One T cell receptor beta chain is described in this entry. Clones were read by immunoSEQ multiplex PCR, and TCRdb kept only the in-frame ones, dropping some. The sample contains more than 90,000 clones, about 84% of which appear only once. These data belong to a study of blood T cell repertoires in COVID-19. Overall study: The analysed material was cDNA or gDNA that came from T cells, B-cell-depleted T cells, or PBMCs.

V gave up 6 bases and J gave up 4 bases, with 18 bases separating them. CDR1 and CDR2 (germline): LNHDA, SQIVND (reference sequence). The length of the CDR3 is 15 residues. What was sequenced was peripheral blood. This TCR was sampled from a human donor in a cohort sampled during active COVID-19. This rearrangement joins TRBV19 to TRBJ1-2; a possible D gene is TRBD1 (5 bases). DNA of the CDR3: TGTGCCAGTAGAATGACAGATAATGGGCTCTATGGCTACACCTTC. This encodes CASRMTDNGLYGYTF.